This TCR beta chain originates from a study of beta chain features in type 1 diabetes. Study-wide background: The samples had roughly 110,000,000 sorted cells examined in all.

The sequenced template was cDNA made from the entire isolated RNA. Generated by immunoSEQ multiplex PCR, the TCRdb table keeps only in-frame clones and is missing some. The table has about 120,000 clones, roughly 17% seen once. This clone showed up just a few times. The antigen is not known. Staining for CD45RO/CCR7/CD25/CD127/CD95/CD27 allowed sorting of CD4+ naive, central memory, regulatory and stem cell-like memory cells. This CDR3 has 12 amino acids. CDR1 and CDR2 (germline): SEHNR, FQNEAQ (reference sequence). Losses at the gene ends were 6 bases for V and 8 bases for J; bases not matched to a gene: 6. Findings and limits, study-wide: TCRB rearrangement may or may not be influenced by HLA type; here this remained unresolved. Moderate yet significant TCRB CDR3 shortening was seen in Type 1 diabetes patients in all four CD4+ subsets.

V is TRBV7-9 and J is TRBJ1-2; 7 bases line up with TRBD1. Sequencing input: central memory CD4+ T cells from blood. The TCR sequence derives from a man aged 30 to 39 with type 1 diabetes. The CDR3 DNA sequence: TGTGCCAGCAGTCACCAACAGGGGGGCTACACCTTC. Residues: CASSHQQGGYTF.